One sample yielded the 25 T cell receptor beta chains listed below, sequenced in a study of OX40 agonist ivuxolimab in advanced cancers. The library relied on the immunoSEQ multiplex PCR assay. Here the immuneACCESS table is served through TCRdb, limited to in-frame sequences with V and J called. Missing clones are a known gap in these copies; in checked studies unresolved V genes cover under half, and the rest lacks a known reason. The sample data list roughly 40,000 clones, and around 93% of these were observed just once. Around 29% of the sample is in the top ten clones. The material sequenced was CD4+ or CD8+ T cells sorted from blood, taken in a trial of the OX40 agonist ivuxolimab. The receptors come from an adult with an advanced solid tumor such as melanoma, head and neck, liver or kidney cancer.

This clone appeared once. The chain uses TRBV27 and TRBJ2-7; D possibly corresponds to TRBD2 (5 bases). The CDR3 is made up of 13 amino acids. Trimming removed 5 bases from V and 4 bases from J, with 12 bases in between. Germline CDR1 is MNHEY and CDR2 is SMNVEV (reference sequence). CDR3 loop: CASSAYGVYEQYF. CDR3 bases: TGTGCCAGCAGTGCCTACGGGGTATACGAGCAGTACTTC.

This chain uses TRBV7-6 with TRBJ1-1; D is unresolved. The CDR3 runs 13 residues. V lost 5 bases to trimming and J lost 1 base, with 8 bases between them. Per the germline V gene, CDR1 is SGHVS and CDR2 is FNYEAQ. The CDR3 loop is CASSQRGNTEAFF. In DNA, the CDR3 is TGTGCCAGCAGCCAGAGAGGGAACACTGAAGCTTTCTTT.

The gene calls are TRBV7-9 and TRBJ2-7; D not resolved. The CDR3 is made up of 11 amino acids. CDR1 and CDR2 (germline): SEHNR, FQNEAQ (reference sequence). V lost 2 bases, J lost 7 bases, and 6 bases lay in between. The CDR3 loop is CASSLRVEQYF. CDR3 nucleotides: TGTGCCAGCAGCTTAAGGGTTGAGCAGTACTTC. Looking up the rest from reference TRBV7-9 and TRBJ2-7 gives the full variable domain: DTGVSQNPRHKITKRGQNVTFRCDPISEHNRLYWYRQTLGQGPEFLTYFQNEAQLEKSRLLSDRFSAERPKGSFSTLEIQRTEQGDSAMYLCASSLRVEQYFGPGTRLTVT.

The CDR3 protein is CASSSPTEPPGANVLTF. In DNA form, the CDR3 reads TGTGCCAGCAGCTCACCGACAGAGCCGCCTGGGGCCAACGTCCTGACTTTC. The rearrangement uses TRBV11-2 and TRBJ2-6, with D perhaps TRBD1 (5 bases). The CDR3 is made up of 17 amino acids. V was cut by 4 bases and J by 2 bases, with 15 bases left in between. Germline V gives CDR1 SGHAT, CDR2 FQNNGV.

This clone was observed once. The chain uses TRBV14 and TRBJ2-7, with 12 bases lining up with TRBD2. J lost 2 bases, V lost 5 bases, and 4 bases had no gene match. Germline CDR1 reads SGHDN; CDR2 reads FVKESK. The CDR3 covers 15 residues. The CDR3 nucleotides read TGTGCCAGCAGCTATGGACTAGCGGGAACCTACGAGCAGTACTTC. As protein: CASSYGLAGTYEQYF.

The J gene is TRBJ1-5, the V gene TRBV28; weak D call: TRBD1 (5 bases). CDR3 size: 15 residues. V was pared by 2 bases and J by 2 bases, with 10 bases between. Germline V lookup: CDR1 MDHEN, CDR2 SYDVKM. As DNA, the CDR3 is TGTGCCAGCAGTTTACGGGGGGGACGCAATCAGCCCCAGCATTTT. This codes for CASSLRGGRNQPQHF.

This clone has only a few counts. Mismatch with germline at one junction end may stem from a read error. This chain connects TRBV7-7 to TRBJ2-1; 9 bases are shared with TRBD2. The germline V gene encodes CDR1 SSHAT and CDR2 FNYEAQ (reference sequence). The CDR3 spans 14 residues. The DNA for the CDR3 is TGTGCTAGCAGCTTAGCGGGAGTGGGTAATGAGCAGTTCTTC. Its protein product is CASSLAGVGNEQFF. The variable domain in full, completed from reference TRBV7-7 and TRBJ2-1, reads GAGVSQSPRYKVTKRGQDVTLRCDPISSHATLYWYQQALGQGPEFLTYFNYEAQPDKSGLPSDRFSAERPEGSISTLTIQRTEQRDSAMYRCASSLAGVGNEQFFGPGTRLTVL.

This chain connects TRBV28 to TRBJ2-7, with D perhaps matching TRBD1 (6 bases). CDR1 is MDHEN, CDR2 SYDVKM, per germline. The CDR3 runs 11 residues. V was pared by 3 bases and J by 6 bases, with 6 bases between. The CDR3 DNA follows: TGTGCCAGCAGTTTCAGGGGCGAGCAGTACTTC. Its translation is CASSFRGEQYF. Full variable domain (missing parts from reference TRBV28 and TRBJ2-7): DVKVTQSSRYLVKRTGEKVFLECVQDMDHENMFWYRQDPGLGLRLIYFSYDVKMKEKGDIPEGYSVSREKKERFSLILESASTNQTSMYLCASSFRGEQYFGPGTRLTVT.

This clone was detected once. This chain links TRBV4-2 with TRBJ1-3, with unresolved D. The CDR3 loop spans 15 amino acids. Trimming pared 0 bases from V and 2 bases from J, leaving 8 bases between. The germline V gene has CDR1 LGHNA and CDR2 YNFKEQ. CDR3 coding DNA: TGTGCCAGCAGCCAAGATGAACTGGCTGGAAACACCATATATTTT. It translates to CASSQDELAGNTIYF.

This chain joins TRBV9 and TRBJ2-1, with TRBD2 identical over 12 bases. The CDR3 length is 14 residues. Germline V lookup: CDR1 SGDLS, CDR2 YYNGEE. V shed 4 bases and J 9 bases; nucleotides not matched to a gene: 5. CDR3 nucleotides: TGTGCCAGCAGCTCTACGGGACTAGCGGGTGAGCAGTTCTTC. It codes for CASSSTGLAGEQFF.

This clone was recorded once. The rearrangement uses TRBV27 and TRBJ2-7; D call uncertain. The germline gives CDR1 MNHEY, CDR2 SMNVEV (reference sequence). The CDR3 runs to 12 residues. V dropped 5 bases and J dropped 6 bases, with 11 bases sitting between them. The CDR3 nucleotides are TGTGCCAGCAGTGTACCCACCGGCGAGCAGTACTTC. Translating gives CASSVPTGEQYF.

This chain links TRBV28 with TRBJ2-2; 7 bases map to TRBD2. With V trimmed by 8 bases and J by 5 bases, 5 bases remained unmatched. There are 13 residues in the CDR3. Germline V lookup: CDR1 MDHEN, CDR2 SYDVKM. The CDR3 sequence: CASLSGGTGELFF. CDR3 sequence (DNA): TGTGCCAGCCTTTCGGGGGGAACCGGGGAGCTGTTTTTT.

CDR3 bases: TGTGCCAGCGGTATTCCTAAAAGCTCCTACAATGAGCAGTTCTTC. This sequence encodes CASGIPKSSYNEQFF. The chain joins TRBV6-6 to TRBJ2-1; D is uncertain. The CDR3 totals 15 residues. With 8 bases removed from V and 0 bases from J, the gap between germline ends came to 14 bases. Germline CDR1 and CDR2: MNHNY and SVGAGI (reference sequence).

CDR3 amino acids: CASSLITADDGGITDTQYF. The CDR3 bases are TGTGCCAGCAGTTTAATAACCGCGGACGACGGCGGAATCACAGATACGCAGTATTTT. The chain carries TRBV27 and TRBJ2-3; D gene uncertain. This CDR3 has 19 amino acids. Trimming removed 2 bases from V and 2 bases from J, with 23 bases in between. The germline V gene has CDR1 MNHEY and CDR2 SMNVEV (reference sequence).

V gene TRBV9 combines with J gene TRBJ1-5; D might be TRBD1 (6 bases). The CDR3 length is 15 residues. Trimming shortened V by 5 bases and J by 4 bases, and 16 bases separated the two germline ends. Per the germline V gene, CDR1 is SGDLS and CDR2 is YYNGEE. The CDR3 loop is CASSTQGTGNQPQHF. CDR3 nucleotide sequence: TGTGCCAGCAGTACACAGGGAACGGGGAATCAGCCCCAGCATTTT.

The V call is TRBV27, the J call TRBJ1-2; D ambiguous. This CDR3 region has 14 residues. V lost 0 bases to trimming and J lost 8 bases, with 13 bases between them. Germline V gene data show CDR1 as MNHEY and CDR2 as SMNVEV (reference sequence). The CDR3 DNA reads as TGTGCCAGCAGTTTATCACGGACCGCCCACGGCTACACCTTC. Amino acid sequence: CASSLSRTAHGYTF.

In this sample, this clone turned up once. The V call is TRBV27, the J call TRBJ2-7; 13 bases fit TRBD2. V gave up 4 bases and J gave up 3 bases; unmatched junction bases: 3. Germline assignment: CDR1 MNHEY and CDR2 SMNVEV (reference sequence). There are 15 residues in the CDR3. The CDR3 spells CASSSRTSGSYEQYF. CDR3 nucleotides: TGTGCCAGCAGTTCTCGGACTAGCGGGAGCTACGAGCAGTACTTC.

Here the CDR3 reads CASSLKSSYEQYF. The CDR3 nucleotides read TGTGCCAGCAGTTTGAAGTCCTCCTACGAGCAGTACTTC. The chain combines TRBV27 with TRBJ2-7; D uncertain. Trimming left V 3 bases short and J 0 bases short, with 6 bases between. The CDR3 is made up of 13 amino acids. Germline CDR1 reads MNHEY; CDR2 reads SMNVEV (reference sequence).

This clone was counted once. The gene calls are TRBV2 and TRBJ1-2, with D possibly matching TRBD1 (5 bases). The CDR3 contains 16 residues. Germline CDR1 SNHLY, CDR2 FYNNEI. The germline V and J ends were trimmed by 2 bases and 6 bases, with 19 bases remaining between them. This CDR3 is CASSEYSKGGDHGYTF. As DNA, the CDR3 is TGTGCCAGCAGTGAATACTCTAAGGGTGGGGACCATGGCTACACCTTC.

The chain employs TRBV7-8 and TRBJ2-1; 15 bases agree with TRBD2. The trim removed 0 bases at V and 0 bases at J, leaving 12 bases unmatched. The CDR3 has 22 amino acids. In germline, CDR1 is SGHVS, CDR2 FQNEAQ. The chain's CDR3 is CASSLAGSSGLAGGTSYNEQFF. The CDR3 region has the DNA TGTGCCAGCAGCTTAGCGGGATCTTCCGGACTAGCGGGAGGGACCTCCTACAATGAGCAGTTCTTC.

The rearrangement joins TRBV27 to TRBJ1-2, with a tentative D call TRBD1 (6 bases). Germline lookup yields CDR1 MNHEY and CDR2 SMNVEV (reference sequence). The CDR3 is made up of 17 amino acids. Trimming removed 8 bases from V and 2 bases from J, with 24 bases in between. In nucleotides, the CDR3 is TGTGCCAGCTCCGGGGTACAGGGACTTCTGATGAACTATGGCTACACCTTC. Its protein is CASSGVQGLLMNYGYTF.

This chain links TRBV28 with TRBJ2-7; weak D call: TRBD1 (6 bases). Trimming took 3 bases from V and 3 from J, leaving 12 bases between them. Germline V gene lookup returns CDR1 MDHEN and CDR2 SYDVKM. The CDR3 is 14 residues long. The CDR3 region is CASSFRQAGYEQYF. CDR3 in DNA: TGTGCCAGCAGTTTTCGACAGGCCGGCTACGAGCAGTACTTC.

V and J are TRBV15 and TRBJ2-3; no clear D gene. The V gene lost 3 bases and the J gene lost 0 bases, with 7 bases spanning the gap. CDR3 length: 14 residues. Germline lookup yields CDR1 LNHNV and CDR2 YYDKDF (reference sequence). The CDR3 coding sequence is TGTGCCACCAGCAGGAGGATTAGCACAGATACGCAGTATTTT. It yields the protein CATSRRISTDTQYF.

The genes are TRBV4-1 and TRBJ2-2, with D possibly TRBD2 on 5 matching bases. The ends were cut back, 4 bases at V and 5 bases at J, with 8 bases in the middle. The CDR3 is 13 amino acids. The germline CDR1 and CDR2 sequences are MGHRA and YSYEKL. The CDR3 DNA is TGCGCCAGCAGCCCCGGAGGAACCGGGGAGCTGTTTTTT. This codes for CASSPGGTGELFF.

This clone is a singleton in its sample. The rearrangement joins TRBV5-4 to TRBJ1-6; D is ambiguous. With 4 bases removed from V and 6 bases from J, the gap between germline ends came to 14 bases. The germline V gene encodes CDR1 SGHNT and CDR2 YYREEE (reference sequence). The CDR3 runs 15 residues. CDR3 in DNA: TGTGCCAGCAGCCTGACAACGATGGGTAATTCACCCCTCCACTTT. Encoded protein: CASSLTTMGNSPLHF.